This TCR beta chain was sequenced in a study of T cell changes during pregnancy in multiple sclerosis (dated by TCRdb to between 2019 and 2020). In terms of the full investigation: The study looked at changes in the T cell repertoire across pregnancy in women with multiple sclerosis.

The library came from the immunoSEQ multiplex PCR assay. The clones in this table, taken by TCRdb from immuneACCESS, are in-frame only. Not every clone is retained; where verified, under half of the shortfall comes from an unresolved V gene, and the cause of the rest is unknown. Present in this sample are around 60,000 clones, about 90% of which were seen just once. The ten largest clones capture about 2.9% of the sample. As regards this clone: The antigen it recognizes is unknown. No base quality values were provided; no much bigger clone lies one nucleotide off.

Measured from the cysteine to the phenylalanine, the CDR3 is 14 residues long. Solely the CDR3 DNA is kept, with 42 bases framed from the first base. The junction carries 10 bases between V and J, which are trimmed by 1 base and 3 bases respectively. Based on the germline V gene, the CDR1 and CDR2 sequences are MNHNS and SASEGT. The material sequenced was peripheral blood, taken in the second trimester of pregnancy. The chain employs TRBV6-1 and TRBJ2-7; a weak D assignment points to TRBD1 (5 bases agree). This clonotype was obtained from a female donor in good health, enrolled as a control in a pregnancy study. The DNA sequence reads TGTGCCAGCAGTGAAGTTAGGGGAAACTACGAGCAGTACTTC. This translates into CASSEVRGNYEQYF.